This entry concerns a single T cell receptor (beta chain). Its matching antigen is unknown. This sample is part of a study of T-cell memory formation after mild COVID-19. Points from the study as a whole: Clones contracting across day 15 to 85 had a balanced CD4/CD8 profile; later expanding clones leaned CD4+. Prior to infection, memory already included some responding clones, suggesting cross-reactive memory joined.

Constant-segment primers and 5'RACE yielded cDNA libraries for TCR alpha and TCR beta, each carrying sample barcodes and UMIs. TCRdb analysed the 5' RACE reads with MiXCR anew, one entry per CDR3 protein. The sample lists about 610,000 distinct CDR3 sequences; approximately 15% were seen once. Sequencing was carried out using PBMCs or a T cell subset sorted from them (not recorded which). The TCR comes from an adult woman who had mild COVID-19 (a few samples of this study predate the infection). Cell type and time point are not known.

Written as DNA, the CDR3 is TGTGCCAGCAGCGTCCGGACAGAGAACACCGGGGAGCTGTTTTTT. Amino acid sequence: CASSVRTENTGELFF. The chain uses TRBV9 and TRBJ2-2, with D maybe TRBD1 (6 bases). This CDR3 is 15 amino acids long. CDR1 and CDR2 (germline): SGDLS, YYNGEE. V lost 2 bases and J lost 1, with 9 bases in between. The entire variable domain, with the rest obtained from reference TRBV9 and TRBJ2-2, is as follows: DSGVTQTPKHLITATGQRVTLRCSPRSGDLSVYWYQQSLDQGLQFLIQYYNGEERAKGNILERFSAQQFPDLHSELNLSSLELGDSALYFCASSVRTENTGELFFGEGSRLTVL.